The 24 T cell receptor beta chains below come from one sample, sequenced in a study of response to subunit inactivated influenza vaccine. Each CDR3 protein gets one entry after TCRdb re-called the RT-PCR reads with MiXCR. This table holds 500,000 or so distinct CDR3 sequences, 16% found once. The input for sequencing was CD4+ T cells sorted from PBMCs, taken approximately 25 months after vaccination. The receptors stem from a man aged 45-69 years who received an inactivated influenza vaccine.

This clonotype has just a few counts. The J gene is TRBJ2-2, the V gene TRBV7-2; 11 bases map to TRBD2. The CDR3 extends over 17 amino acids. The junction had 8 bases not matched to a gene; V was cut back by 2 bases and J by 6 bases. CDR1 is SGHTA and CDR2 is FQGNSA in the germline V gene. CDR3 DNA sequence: TGTGCCAGCAGCTTAATGACTAGCGGGGTGGGCGCCGGGGAGCTGTTTTTT. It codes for CASSLMTSGVGAGELFF. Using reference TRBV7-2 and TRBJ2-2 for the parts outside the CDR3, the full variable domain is GAGVSQSPSNKVTEKGKDVELRCDPISGHTALYWYRQSLGQGLEFLIYFQGNSAPDKSGLPSDRFSAERTGGSVSTLTIQRTQQEDSAVYLCASSLMTSGVGAGELFFGEGSRLTVL.

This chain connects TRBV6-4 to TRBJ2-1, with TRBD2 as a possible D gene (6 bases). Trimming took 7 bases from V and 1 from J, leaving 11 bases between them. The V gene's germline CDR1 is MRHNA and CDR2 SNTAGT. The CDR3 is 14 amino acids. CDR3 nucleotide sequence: TGTGCCAGCAAATTAGCGGAATCCTACAATGAGCAGTTCTTC. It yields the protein CASKLAESYNEQFF.

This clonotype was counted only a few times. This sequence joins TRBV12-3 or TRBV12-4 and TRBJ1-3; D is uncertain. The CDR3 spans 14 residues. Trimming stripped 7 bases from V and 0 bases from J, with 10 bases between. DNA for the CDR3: TGTGCCAGCACCCCCCGGTACTCTGGAAACACCATATATTTT. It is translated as CASTPRYSGNTIYF.

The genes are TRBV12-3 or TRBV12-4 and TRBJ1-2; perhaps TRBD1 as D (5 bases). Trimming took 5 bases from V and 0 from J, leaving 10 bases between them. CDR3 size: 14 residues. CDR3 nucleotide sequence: TGTGCCAGCAGTGGGGCACGAGCTAACTATGGCTACACCTTC. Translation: CASSGARANYGYTF.

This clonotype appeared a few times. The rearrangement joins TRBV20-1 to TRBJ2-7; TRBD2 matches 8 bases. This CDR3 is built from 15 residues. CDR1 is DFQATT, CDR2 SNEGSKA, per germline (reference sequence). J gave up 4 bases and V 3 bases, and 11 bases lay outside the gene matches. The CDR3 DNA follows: TGCAGTGCTAGCCTTATACGGGAGGGCCCTTACGAGCAGTACTTC. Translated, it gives CSASLIREGPYEQYF.

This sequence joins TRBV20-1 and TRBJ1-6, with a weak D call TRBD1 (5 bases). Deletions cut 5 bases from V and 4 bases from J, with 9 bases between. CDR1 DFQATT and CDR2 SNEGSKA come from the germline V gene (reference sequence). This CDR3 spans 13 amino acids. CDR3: CSAQGAYNSPLHF. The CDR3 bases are TGCAGTGCTCAGGGCGCTTATAATTCACCCCTCCACTTT.

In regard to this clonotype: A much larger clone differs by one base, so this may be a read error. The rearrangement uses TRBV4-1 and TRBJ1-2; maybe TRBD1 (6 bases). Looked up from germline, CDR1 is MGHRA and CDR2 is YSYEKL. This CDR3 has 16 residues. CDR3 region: CSSSQEGGASSYGYTF. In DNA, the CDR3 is TGCTCCAGCAGCCAAGAAGGGGGGGCGAGTAGTTATGGCTACACCTTC.

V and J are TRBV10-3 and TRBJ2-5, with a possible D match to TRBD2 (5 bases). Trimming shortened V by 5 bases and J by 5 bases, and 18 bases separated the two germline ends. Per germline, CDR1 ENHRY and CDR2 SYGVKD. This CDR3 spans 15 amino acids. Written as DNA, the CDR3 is TGTGCCATCAGTTCCAGCGCGAGGGCCGGGGAGACCCAGTACTTC. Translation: CAISSSARAGETQYF.

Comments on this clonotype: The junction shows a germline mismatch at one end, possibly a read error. This chain's CDR3 is CACSLALRRTGGFTDTQYF. CDR3 in DNA: TGTGCCTGCAGTTTAGCGCTACGAAGGACAGGGGGCTTCACAGATACGCAGTATTTT. The chain recombines TRBV12-3 or TRBV12-4 with TRBJ2-3, with 11 bases fitting TRBD1. The CDR3 totals 19 residues.

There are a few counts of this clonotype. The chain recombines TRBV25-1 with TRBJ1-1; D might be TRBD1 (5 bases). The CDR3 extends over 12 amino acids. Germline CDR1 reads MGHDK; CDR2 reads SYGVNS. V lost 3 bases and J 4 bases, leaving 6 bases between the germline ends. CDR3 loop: CASSDRVTEAFF. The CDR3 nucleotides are TGTGCCAGCAGTGACAGGGTCACTGAAGCTTTCTTT.

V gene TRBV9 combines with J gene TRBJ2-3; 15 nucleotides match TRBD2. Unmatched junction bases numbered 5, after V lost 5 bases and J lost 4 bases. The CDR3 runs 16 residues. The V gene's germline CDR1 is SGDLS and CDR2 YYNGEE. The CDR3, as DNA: TGTGCCAGCAGTCGAGGACTAGCGGGAGGGGCAGATACGCAGTATTTT. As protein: CASSRGLAGGADTQYF. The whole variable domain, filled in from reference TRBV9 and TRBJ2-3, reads DSGVTQTPKHLITATGQRVTLRCSPRSGDLSVYWYQQSLDQGLQFLIQYYNGEERAKGNILERFSAQQFPDLHSELNLSSLELGDSALYFCASSRGLAGGADTQYFGPGTRLTVL.

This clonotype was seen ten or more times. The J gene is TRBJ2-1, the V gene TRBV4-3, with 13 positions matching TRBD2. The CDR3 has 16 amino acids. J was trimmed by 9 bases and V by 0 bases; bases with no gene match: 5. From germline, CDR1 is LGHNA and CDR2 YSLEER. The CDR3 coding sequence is TGCGCCAGCAGCCAAGATACTAGCGGGAGGGCCGGTGAGCAGTTCTTC. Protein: CASSQDTSGRAGEQFF.

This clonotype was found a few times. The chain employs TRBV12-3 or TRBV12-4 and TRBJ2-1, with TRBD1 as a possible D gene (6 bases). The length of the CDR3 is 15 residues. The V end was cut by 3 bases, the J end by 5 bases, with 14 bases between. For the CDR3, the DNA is TGTGCCAGCAGTTTCTGGGGGCCCGGGGACAATGAGCAGTTCTTC. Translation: CASSFWGPGDNEQFF.

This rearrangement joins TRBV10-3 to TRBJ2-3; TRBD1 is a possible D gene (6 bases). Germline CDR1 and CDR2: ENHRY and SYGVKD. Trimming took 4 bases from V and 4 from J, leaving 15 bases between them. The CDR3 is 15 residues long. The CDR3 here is CAISGVRGNADTQYF. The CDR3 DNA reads TGTGCCATCAGTGGGGTCAGGGGCAATGCAGATACGCAGTATTTT.

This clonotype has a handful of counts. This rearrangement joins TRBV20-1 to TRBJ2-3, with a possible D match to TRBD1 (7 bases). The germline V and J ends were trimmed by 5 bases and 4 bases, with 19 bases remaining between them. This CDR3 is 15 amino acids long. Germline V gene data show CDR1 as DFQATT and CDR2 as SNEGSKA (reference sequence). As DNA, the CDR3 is TGCAGTGCTCGGAGGGGGCCCCAGACCGCAGATACGCAGTATTTT. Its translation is CSARRGPQTADTQYF.

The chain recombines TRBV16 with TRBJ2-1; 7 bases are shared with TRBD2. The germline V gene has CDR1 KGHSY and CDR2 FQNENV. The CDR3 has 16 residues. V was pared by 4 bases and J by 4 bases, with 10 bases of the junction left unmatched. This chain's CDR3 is CASSPPASGLYNEQFF. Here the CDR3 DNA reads TGTGCCAGCAGCCCCCCGGCTAGCGGCTTATACAATGAGCAGTTCTTC.

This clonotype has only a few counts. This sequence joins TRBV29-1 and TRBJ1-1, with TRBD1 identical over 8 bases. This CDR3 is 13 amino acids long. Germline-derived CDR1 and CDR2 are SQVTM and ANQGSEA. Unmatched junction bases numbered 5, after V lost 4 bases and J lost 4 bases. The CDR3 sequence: CSVANRGATEAFF. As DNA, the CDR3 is TGCAGCGTTGCGAACAGGGGGGCCACTGAAGCTTTCTTT. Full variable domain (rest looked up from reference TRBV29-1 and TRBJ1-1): SAVISQKPSRDICQRGTSLTIQCQVDSQVTMMFWYRQQPGQSLTLIATANQGSEATYESGFVIDKFPISRPNLTFSTLTVSNMSPEDSSIYLCSVANRGATEAFFGQGTRLTVV.

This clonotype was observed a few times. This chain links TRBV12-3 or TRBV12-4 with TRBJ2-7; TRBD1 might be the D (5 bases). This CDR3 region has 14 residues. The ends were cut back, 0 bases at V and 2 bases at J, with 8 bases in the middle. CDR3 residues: CASSLAAGPYEQYF. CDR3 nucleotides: TGTGCCAGCAGTTTAGCGGCAGGGCCCTACGAGCAGTACTTC.

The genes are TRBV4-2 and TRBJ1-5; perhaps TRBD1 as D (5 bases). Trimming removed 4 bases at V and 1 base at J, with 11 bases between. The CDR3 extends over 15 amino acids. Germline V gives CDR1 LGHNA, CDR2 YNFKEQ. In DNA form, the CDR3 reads TGTGCCAGCAGCCTTTACTCAGGGAGCAATCAGCCCCAGCATTTT. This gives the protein CASSLYSGSNQPQHF.

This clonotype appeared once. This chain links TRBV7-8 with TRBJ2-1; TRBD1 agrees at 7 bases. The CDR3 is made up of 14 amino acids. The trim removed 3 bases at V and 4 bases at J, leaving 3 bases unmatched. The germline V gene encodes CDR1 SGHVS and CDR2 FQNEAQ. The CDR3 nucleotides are TGTGCCAGCAGCTTCCGGGACAGATACAATGAGCAGTTCTTC. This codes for CASSFRDRYNEQFF.

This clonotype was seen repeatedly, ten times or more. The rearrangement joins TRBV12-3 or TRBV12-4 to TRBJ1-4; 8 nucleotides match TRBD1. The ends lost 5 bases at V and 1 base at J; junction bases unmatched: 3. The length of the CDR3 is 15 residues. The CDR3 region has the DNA TGTGCCAGCAGTCTAGGGACAGGAACTAATGAAAAACTGTTTTTT. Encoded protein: CASSLGTGTNEKLFF.

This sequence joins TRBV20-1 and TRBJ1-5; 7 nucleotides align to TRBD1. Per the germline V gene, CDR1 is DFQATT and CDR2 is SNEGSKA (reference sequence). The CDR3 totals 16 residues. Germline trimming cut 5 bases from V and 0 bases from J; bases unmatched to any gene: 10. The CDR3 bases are TGCAGTGCTGGGCCCTCAGGGGGTATTAGCAATCAGCCCCAGCATTTT. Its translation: CSAGPSGGISNQPQHF.

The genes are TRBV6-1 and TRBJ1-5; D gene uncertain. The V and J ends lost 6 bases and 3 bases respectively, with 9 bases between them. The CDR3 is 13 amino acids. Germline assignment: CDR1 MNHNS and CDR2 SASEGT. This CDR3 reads CASSHGHNQPQHF. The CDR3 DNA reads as TGTGCCAGCAGCCACGGGCACAATCAGCCCCAGCATTTT.

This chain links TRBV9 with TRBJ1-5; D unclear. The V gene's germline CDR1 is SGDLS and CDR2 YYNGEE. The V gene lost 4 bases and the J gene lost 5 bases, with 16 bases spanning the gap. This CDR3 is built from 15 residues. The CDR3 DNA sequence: TGTGCCAGCAGCATTAGCGGAGGGTACGATCAGCCCCAGCATTTT. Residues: CASSISGGYDQPQHF.